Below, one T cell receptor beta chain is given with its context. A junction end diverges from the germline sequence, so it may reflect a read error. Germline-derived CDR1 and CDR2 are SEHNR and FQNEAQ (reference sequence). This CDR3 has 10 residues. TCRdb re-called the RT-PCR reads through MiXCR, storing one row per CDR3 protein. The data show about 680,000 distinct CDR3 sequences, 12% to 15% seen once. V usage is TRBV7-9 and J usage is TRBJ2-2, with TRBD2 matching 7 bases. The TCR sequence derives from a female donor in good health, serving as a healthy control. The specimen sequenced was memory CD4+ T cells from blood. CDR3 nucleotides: TGTGCCAGCGACACGGGGGGGCTGTTTTTT. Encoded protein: CASDTGGLFF.